These 32 T cell receptor beta chains were all obtained from the same sample, sequenced in a study of blood T cells in healthy people across ages. A second PCR of 7 to 11 cycles used a sample-barcoded 5' primer and a J-beta primer mix. TCRdb reanalysed the 5' RACE reads using MiXCR and keeps one entry per CDR3 protein. The sample holds approximately 1,100,000 distinct CDR3 sequences; 45% are singletons and the top ten take approximately 20%. Sequenced material: blood. These receptors all stem from a woman aged 55-70 years in good health.

The chain joins TRBV6-1 to TRBJ2-3, with D perhaps matching TRBD1 or TRBD2 (5 bases each). V was shortened by 4 bases and J by 8 bases, with 13 bases between the two germline ends. Germline V gene data show CDR1 as MNHNS and CDR2 as SASEGT. The CDR3 extends over 13 amino acids. The CDR3 loop is CASSVKGPLTQYF. CDR3 bases: TGTGCCAGCAGTGTGAAGGGACCCCTTACGCAGTATTTT.

This clonotype came up a few times. A junction end diverges from the germline sequence, so it may reflect a read error. The chain joins TRBV29-1 to TRBJ1-5, with TRBD1 matching 9 bases. This CDR3 spans 14 amino acids. Germline V gives CDR1 SQVTM, CDR2 ANQGSEA. The CDR3 loop reads CSVKEGQGHRAQHF. CDR3 bases: TGCAGCGTTAAAGAAGGACAGGGGCATCGAGCCCAGCATTTT. The complete variable domain, with remaining parts taken from reference TRBV29-1 and TRBJ1-5, reads SAVISQKPSRDICQRGTSLTIQCQVDSQVTMMFWYRQQPGQSLTLIATANQGSEATYESGFVIDKFPISRPNLTFSTLTVSNMSPEDSSIYLCSVKEGQGHRAQHFGDGTRLSIL.

This clonotype was seen at least ten times. This chain connects TRBV12-3 or TRBV12-4 to TRBJ2-5; no reliable D call. Between the trimmed V and J ends, which lost 1 base and 1 base, there was a span of 7 bases. The CDR3 is 14 residues long. In DNA, the CDR3 is TGTGCCAGCAGTTTAGGGGGTATCCAAGAGACCCAGTACTTC. Its translation is CASSLGGIQETQYF.

This clonotype appeared a few times. The gene calls are TRBV19 and TRBJ2-2; 10 nucleotides match TRBD1. Germline V gene data show CDR1 as LNHDA and CDR2 as SQIVND (reference sequence). J lost 4 bases, V lost 5 bases, and 4 bases had no gene match. This CDR3 spans 15 amino acids. CDR3 amino acids: CASSPGTGVTGELFF. DNA of the CDR3: TGTGCCAGTAGTCCCGGGACAGGGGTCACCGGGGAGCTGTTTTTT. Filled out from reference TRBV19 and TRBJ2-2, the complete variable domain reads DGGITQSPKYLFRKEGQNVTLSCEQNLNHDAMYWYRQDPGQGLRLIYYSQIVNDFQKGDIAEGYSVSREKKESFPLTVTSAQKNPTAFYLCASSPGTGVTGELFFGEGSRLTVL.

This chain links TRBV20-1 with TRBJ2-3; D might be TRBD1 or TRBD2, each matching 5 bases. This CDR3 comprises 16 residues. Germline V CDR1 and CDR2: DFQATT, SNEGSKA (reference sequence). V was trimmed by 2 bases and J by 6 bases, leaving 21 bases between them. The CDR3 region has the DNA TGCAGTGCTAGAAGGGGATGGGGACCCCCCAGCGATACGCAGTATTTT. It codes for CSARRGWGPPSDTQYF.

This clonotype was detected only a few times. The rearrangement links TRBV6-1 to TRBJ1-1; 11 bases agree with TRBD1. The germline gives CDR1 MNHNS, CDR2 SASEGT. There are 17 residues in the CDR3. Trimming took 3 bases from V and 5 from J; bases not matched to a gene: 11. The CDR3 region has the DNA TGTGCCAGCAGTGATAAGGACAGGGGGCAAGAGAAGACTGAAGCTTTCTTT. It codes for CASSDKDRGQEKTEAFF.

This clonotype turned up a few times. The chain carries TRBV20-1 and TRBJ2-5; 12 bases agree with TRBD2. Germline-derived CDR1 and CDR2 are DFQATT and SNEGSKA (reference sequence). This CDR3 is built from 19 residues. Losses at the gene ends were 3 bases for V and 4 bases for J; bases not matched to a gene: 18. The chain's CDR3 is CSASPLGGRLAGVRETQYF. As DNA, the CDR3 is TGCAGTGCTAGCCCGCTAGGTGGTCGACTAGCGGGAGTTCGAGAGACCCAGTACTTC.

This clonotype was recorded a few times. The CDR3 reads CASSRTGQESDEQYF. CDR3 sequence (DNA): TGCGCCAGCAGCCGAACAGGGCAGGAGTCGGACGAGCAGTACTTC. The chain is built from TRBV4-1 and TRBJ2-4; D perhaps matches TRBD1 (6 bases). The DNA end favors TRBJ2-7, so the J call may be wrong. Germline assignment: CDR1 MGHRA and CDR2 YSYEKL. This CDR3 has 15 amino acids.

The chain links TRBV10-3 to TRBJ2-1; TRBD1 or TRBD2 may be the D gene (5 bases each). This CDR3 spans 13 amino acids. Germline loops: CDR1 ENHRY, CDR2 SYGVKD. Trimming removed 7 bases from V and 2 bases from J, with 9 bases in between. The DNA of the CDR3 is TGTGCCATCATGAGGGACCCCTACAATGAGCAGTTCTTC. Protein sequence: CAIMRDPYNEQFF.

This clonotype has more than one count but fewer than ten. The rearrangement links TRBV7-3 to TRBJ2-1; D is perhaps TRBD2 (6 bases). Germline loops: CDR1 SGHTA, CDR2 FQGTGA. With 2 bases removed from V and 4 bases from J, the gap between germline ends came to 18 bases. The CDR3 sequence is 17 residues long. The CDR3 is CASSLEVAVGLYNEQFF. The CDR3 DNA reads TGTGCCAGCAGCTTAGAGGTAGCGGTAGGATTATACAATGAGCAGTTCTTC.

In DNA, the CDR3 is TGTGCCAGCAGTGAACGAAGGACAGCAAGGAACACTGAAGCTTTCTTT. It encodes CASSERRTARNTEAFF. This chain connects TRBV6-1 to TRBJ1-1; TRBD1 is a possible D gene (6 bases). Trimming shortened V by 2 bases and J by 1 base, and 14 bases separated the two germline ends. The CDR3 is made up of 16 amino acids. The germline CDR1 and CDR2 sequences are MNHNS and SASEGT.

This rearrangement joins TRBV5-1 to TRBJ2-7, with D perhaps matching TRBD1 (5 bases). Trimming took 4 bases from V and 4 from J, leaving 15 bases between them. The length of the CDR3 is 14 residues. The germline V gene has CDR1 SGHRS and CDR2 YFSETQ. CDR3 sequence (DNA): TGCGCCAGCAGCCCCTGGCAGGGCATATACGAGCAGTACTTC. This encodes CASSPWQGIYEQYF.

This clonotype has just one count. The rearrangement joins TRBV6-2 or TRBV6-3 to TRBJ2-7; 7 bases map to TRBD2. From germline, CDR1 is MNHEY and CDR2 SVGEGT. After removal of 4 bases from V and 6 bases from J, the junction contained 12 bases not matched to a gene. The CDR3 has 15 residues. This CDR3 is CASSSPGGTLLEQYF. The DNA of the CDR3 is TGTGCCAGCAGTTCCCCCGGGGGGACCCTTCTCGAGCAGTACTTC.

The rearrangement joins TRBV29-1 to TRBJ2-7; no definite D call. Germline values: CDR1 SQVTM, CDR2 ANQGSEA. Trimming took 6 bases from V and 0 from J, leaving 15 bases between them. The CDR3 covers 14 residues. CDR3 nucleotides: TGCAGCGTAGAGGCCCAGGATAGCTCCTACGAGCAGTACTTC. This encodes CSVEAQDSSYEQYF.

This clonotype was detected only once. The gene calls are TRBV6-5 and TRBJ2-4, with 7 bases that match TRBD1. V trimming: 9 bases; J trimming: 9 bases; junction bases outside the gene matches: 17. Per the germline V gene, CDR1 is MNHEY and CDR2 is SVGAGI. This CDR3 has 15 residues. The CDR3 is CASRELTGLLTIQYF. The CDR3 DNA follows: TGTGCCAGTAGGGAGTTGACAGGGCTTTTAACCATTCAGTACTTC.

This rearrangement joins TRBV20-1 to TRBJ1-4; 11 bases align to TRBD1. The CDR3 runs 17 residues. Germline CDR1 DFQATT, CDR2 SNEGSKA (reference sequence). J lost 0 bases, V lost 5 bases, and 8 bases had no gene match. As DNA, the CDR3 is TGCAGTGCTGTAGGGACAGGGGGAGCAGCAACTAATGAAAAACTGTTTTTT. It codes for CSAVGTGGAATNEKLFF.

This clonotype was detected only a few times. V usage is TRBV15 and J usage is TRBJ2-5; D gene ambiguous. Judging by the DNA end, TRBJ2-7 fits better; the J call may be wrong. The CDR3 spans 16 residues. From germline, CDR1 is LNHNV and CDR2 YYDKDF (reference sequence). This CDR3 reads CATSRDWGRATGEQYF. CDR3 bases: TGTGCCACCAGCAGAGATTGGGGTCGTGCGACGGGCGAGCAGTACTTC.

The CDR3 region is CASSQDGTSGRSKNIQYF. The CDR3 DNA reads as TGTGCCAGCAGCCAAGACGGGACTAGCGGGAGGTCCAAAAACATTCAGTACTTC. This chain joins TRBV3-1 and TRBJ2-4; the match to TRBD2 covers 15 bases. Trimming at V came to 0 bases and at J to 2 bases, leaving 2 bases not matched to a gene. Per germline, CDR1 LGHDT and CDR2 YNNKEL (reference sequence). CDR3 length equals 18 residues.

V usage is TRBV14 and J usage is TRBJ2-7; no definite D call. Trimming took off 2 bases at V and 1 base at J, with 9 bases between the two ends. Looked up from germline, CDR1 is SGHDN and CDR2 is FVKESK. The CDR3 runs to 14 residues. Here the CDR3 DNA reads TGTGCCAGCAGCCAAATCCCCGATTCCTACGAGCAGTACTTC. Its translation: CASSQIPDSYEQYF.

The gene calls are TRBV13 and TRBJ2-5; tentative D call: TRBD2 (5 bases). CDR1 and CDR2 from the germline V gene are PRHDT and FYEKMQ (reference sequence). The ends were cut back, 6 bases at V and 4 bases at J, with 15 bases in the middle. There are 14 residues in the CDR3. The CDR3 sequence: CASRPVGGLETQYF. The CDR3 coding sequence is TGTGCCAGCAGACCCGTTGGAGGTTTAGAGACCCAGTACTTC.

Details on this clonotype: Sequence at one end of the junction differs from germline and may be a read error. The chain combines TRBV7-6 with TRBJ2-1, with D possibly being TRBD1 or TRBD2 (5 bases each). In germline, CDR1 is SGHVS, CDR2 FNYEAQ. The CDR3 runs to 12 residues. The CDR3 is CASGFWGGEQFF. CDR3 bases: TGTGCCAGCGGCTTTTGGGGCGGGGAGCAGTTCTTC.

The V gene is TRBV29-1, the J gene TRBJ1-2, with a tentative D call TRBD1 (5 bases). CDR1 is SQVTM, CDR2 ANQGSEA, per germline. The CDR3 sequence is 13 residues long. Deletions cut 6 bases from V and 7 bases from J, with 18 bases between. The DNA for the CDR3 is TGCAGCGTGGGGACCTTGCAGAGGGGTGGCTACACCTTC. This codes for CSVGTLQRGGYTF.

CDR3: CASSPRGLATDTQYF. CDR3 nucleotide sequence: TGTGCCAGCAGTCCCCGAGGGCTAGCAACAGATACGCAGTATTTT. V and J are TRBV6-6 and TRBJ2-3, with a weak D call TRBD2 (5 bases). Trimming stripped 5 bases from V and 3 bases from J, with 15 bases between. The CDR3 spans 15 residues. In germline, CDR1 is MNHNY, CDR2 SVGAGI (reference sequence).

This clonotype appeared once. V gene TRBV5-1 combines with J gene TRBJ2-1; 7 nucleotides agree with TRBD1. The CDR3 consists of 15 residues. V gave up 6 bases and J gave up 5 bases; unmatched junction bases: 11. Germline CDR1 is SGHRS and CDR2 is YFSETQ. DNA of the CDR3: TGCGCCAGCACCCCGTACGCGCAGGGGGACAATGAGCAGTTCTTC. Protein sequence: CASTPYAQGDNEQFF.

This clonotype was seen just once. The chain joins TRBV20-1 to TRBJ2-1; the D is unclear. Germline CDR1 reads DFQATT; CDR2 reads SNEGSKA (reference sequence). The CDR3 is made up of 15 amino acids. The V end was cut by 4 bases, the J end by 2 bases, with 15 bases between. In DNA, the CDR3 is TGCAGTGCTACTCCGCGGACCGGACCCTACAATGAGCAGTTCTTC. Its translation: CSATPRTGPYNEQFF.

In this sample, this clonotype turned up a few times. The CDR3 DNA reads as TGTGCCAGCAGCCTGGGAGACGCCTACGAGCAGTACTTC. Its translation is CASSLGDAYEQYF. V is TRBV3-1 and J is TRBJ2-4; D is perhaps TRBD2 (5 bases). The end of the DNA aligns better with TRBJ2-7, so the J call may be wrong. CDR1 is LGHDT, CDR2 YNNKEL, per germline (reference sequence). The CDR3 is 13 amino acids.

The rearrangement uses TRBV10-3 and TRBJ1-4; the D gene is possibly TRBD1 (5 bases). Germline assignment: CDR1 ENHRY and CDR2 SYGVKD. The CDR3 consists of 13 residues. V was cut by 10 bases and J by 6 bases, with 15 bases left in between. The CDR3 DNA reads as TGTGCCACTTCACAGGCCAGGCATGAAAAACTGTTTTTT. Amino acid sequence: CATSQARHEKLFF.

The chain joins TRBV6-5 to TRBJ1-2; D remains ambiguous. The ends were cut back, 0 bases at V and 4 bases at J, with 9 bases in the middle. Per the germline V gene, CDR1 is MNHEY and CDR2 is SVGAGI. This CDR3 has 14 amino acids. The CDR3 is CASSYSMGSYGYTF. Here the CDR3 DNA reads TGTGCCAGCAGTTACTCGATGGGTAGCTATGGCTACACCTTC.

This clonotype occurred a few times. The rearrangement uses TRBV5-1 and TRBJ2-4; no reliable D call. The end of the DNA aligns better with TRBJ2-7, so the J call may be wrong. CDR1 and CDR2 (germline): SGHRS, YFSETQ. This CDR3 region has 13 residues. The CDR3 loop reads CASSSPPTYEQYF. The CDR3 region has the DNA TGCGCCAGCAGCTCACCTCCTACCTACGAGCAGTACTTC.

Ten or more counts support this clonotype. V is TRBV7-2 and J is TRBJ2-5, with 11 bases aligning to TRBD2. The CDR3 has 15 residues. Trimming removed 5 bases from V and 7 bases from J; junction bases left unmatched: 9. Germline-derived CDR1 and CDR2 are SGHTA and FQGNSA. CDR3 loop: CASSQYTGTSGTQYF. In DNA, the CDR3 is TGTGCCAGCAGCCAATACACCGGGACTAGCGGGACCCAGTACTTC.

The genes are TRBV7-2 and TRBJ2-3; 7 bases match TRBD2. This CDR3 spans 17 amino acids. The ends lost 5 bases at V and 0 bases at J; junction bases unmatched: 11. Per the germline V gene, CDR1 is SGHTA and CDR2 is FQGNSA. CDR3 residues: CASSPRRTRQSTDTQYF. DNA of the CDR3: TGTGCCAGCAGCCCCCGGAGGACTAGACAAAGCACAGATACGCAGTATTTT.

CDR3 residues: CSANRGPDQPQHF. The DNA of the CDR3 is TGCAGCGCAAACAGGGGCCCCGATCAGCCCCAGCATTTT. This chain joins TRBV29-1 and TRBJ1-5, with TRBD1 matching 7 bases. The CDR3 consists of 13 residues. Per the germline V gene, CDR1 is SQVTM and CDR2 is ANQGSEA. Trimming removed 7 bases from V and 5 bases from J; junction bases left unmatched: 8.